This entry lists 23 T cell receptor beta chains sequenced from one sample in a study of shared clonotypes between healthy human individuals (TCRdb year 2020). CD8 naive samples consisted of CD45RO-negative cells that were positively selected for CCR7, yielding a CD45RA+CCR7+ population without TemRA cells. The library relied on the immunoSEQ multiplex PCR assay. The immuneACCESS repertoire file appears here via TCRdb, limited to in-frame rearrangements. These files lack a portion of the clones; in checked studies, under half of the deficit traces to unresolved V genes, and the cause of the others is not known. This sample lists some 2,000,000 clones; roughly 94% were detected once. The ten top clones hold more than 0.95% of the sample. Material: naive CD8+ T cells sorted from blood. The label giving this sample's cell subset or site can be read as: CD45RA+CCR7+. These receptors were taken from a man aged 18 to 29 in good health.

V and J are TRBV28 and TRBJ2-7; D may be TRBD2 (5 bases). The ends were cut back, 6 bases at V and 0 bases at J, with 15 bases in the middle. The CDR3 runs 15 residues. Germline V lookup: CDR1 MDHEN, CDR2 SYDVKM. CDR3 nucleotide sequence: TGTGCCAGCAGCTTAGCGCCGATCAGCTCCTACGAGCAGTACTTC. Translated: CASSLAPISSYEQYF. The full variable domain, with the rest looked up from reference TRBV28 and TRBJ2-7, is DVKVTQSSRYLVKRTGEKVFLECVQDMDHENMFWYRQDPGLGLRLIYFSYDVKMKEKGDIPEGYSVSREKKERFSLILESASTNQTSMYLCASSLAPISSYEQYFGPGTRLTVT.

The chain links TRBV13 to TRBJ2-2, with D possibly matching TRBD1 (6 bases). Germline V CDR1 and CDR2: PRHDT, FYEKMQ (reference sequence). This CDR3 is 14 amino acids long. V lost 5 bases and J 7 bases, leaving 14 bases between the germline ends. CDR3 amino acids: CASSQQGSFGELFF. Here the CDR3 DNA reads TGTGCCAGCAGCCAACAGGGAAGTTTCGGGGAGCTGTTTTTT.

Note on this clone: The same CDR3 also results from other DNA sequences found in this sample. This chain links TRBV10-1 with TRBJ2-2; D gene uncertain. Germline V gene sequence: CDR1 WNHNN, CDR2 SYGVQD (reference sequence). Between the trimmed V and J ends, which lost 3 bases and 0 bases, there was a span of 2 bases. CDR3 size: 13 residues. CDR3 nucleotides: TGCGCCAGCAGTGAAACGAACACCGGGGAGCTGTTTTTT. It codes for CASSETNTGELFF.

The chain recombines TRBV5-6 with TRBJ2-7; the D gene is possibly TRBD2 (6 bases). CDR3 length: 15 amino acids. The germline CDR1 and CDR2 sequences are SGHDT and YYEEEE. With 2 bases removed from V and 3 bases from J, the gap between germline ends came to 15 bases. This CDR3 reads CASSFLEGIYYEQYF. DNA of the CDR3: TGTGCCAGCAGCTTCCTGGAGGGGATTTACTACGAGCAGTACTTC.

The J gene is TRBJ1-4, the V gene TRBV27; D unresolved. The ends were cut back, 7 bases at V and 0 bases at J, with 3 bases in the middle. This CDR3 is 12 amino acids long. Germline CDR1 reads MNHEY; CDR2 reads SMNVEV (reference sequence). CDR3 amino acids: CASTTTNEKLFF. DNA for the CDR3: TGTGCCAGCACAACAACTAATGAAAAACTGTTTTTT.

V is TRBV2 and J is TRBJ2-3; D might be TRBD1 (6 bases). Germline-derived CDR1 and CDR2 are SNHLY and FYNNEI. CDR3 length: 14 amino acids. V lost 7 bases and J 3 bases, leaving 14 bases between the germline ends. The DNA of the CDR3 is TGTGCCAGCAAGGACAGTCCTGGTACAGATACGCAGTATTTT. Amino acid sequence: CASKDSPGTDTQYF.

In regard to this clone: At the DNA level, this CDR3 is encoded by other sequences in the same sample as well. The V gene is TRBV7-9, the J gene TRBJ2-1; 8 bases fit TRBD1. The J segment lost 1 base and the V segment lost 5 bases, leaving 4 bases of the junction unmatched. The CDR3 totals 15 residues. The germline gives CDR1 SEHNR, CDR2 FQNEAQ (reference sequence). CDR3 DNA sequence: TGTGCCAGCAGCCTCGGACAGGGATCCTACAATGAGCAGTTCTTC. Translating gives CASSLGQGSYNEQFF.

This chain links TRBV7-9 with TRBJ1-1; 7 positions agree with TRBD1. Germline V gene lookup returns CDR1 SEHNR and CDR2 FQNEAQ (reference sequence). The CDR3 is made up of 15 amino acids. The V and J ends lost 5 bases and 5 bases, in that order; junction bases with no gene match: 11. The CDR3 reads CASSAERSGGTEAFF. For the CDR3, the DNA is TGTGCCAGCAGCGCCGAGAGATCAGGGGGGACTGAAGCTTTCTTT.

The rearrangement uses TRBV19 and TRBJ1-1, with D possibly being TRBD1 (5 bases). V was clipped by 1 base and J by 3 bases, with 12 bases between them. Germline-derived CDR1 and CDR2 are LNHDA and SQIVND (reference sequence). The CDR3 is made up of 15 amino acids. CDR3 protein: CASSIGGDRYTEAFF. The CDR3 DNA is TGTGCCAGTAGTATAGGGGGGGACCGTTACACTGAAGCTTTCTTT.

The CDR3 here is CASSLVANTGELFF. CDR3 nucleotide sequence: TGTGCCAGCAGCTTGGTAGCGAACACCGGGGAGCTGTTTTTT. The genes are TRBV5-4 and TRBJ2-2; D is unclear. V gave up 0 bases and J gave up 0 bases, with 3 bases separating them. The CDR3 is 14 amino acids. The germline V gene has CDR1 SGHNT and CDR2 YYREEE (reference sequence).

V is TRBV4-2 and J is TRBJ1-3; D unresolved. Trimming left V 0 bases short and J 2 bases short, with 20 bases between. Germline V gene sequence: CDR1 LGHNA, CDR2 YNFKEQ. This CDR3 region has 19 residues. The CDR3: CASSQEAAFGGLTGNTIYF. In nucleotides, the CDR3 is TGTGCCAGCAGCCAAGAAGCGGCTTTTGGAGGTTTAACTGGAAACACCATATATTTT.

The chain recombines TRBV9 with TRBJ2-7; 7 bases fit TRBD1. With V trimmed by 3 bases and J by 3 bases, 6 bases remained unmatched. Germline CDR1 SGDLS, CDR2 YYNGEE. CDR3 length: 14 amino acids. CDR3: CASSAPGQNYEQYF. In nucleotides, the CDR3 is TGTGCCAGCAGCGCACCGGGACAGAACTACGAGCAGTACTTC.

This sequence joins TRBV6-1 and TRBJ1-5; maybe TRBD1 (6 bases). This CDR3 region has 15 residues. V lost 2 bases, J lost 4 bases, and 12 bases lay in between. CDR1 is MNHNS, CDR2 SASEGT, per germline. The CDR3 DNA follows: TGTGCCAGCAGTGAAACGGGGGCTCGAAATCAGCCCCAGCATTTT. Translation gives CASSETGARNQPQHF.

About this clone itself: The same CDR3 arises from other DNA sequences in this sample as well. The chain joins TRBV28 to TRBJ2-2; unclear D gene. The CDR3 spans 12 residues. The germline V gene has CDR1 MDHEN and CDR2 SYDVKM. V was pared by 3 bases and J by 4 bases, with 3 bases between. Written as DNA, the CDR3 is TGTGCCAGCAGTTTGTCCACCGGGGAGCTGTTTTTT. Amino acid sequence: CASSLSTGELFF.

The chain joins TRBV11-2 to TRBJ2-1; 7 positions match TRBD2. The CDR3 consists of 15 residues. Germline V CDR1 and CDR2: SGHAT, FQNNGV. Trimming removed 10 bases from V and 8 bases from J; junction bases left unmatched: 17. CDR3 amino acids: CATKSDGGNLYEQFF. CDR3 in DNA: TGTGCCACCAAGAGCGACGGGGGGAATCTCTATGAGCAGTTCTTC.

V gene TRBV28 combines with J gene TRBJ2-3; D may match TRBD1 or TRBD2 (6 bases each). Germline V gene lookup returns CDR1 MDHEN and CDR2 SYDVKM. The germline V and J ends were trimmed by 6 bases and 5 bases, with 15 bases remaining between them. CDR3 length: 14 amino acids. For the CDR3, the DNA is TGTGCCAGCAGCCTAGGGGGAGGAGGAGATACGCAGTATTTT. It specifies CASSLGGGGDTQYF. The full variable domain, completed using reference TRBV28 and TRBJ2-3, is DVKVTQSSRYLVKRTGEKVFLECVQDMDHENMFWYRQDPGLGLRLIYFSYDVKMKEKGDIPEGYSVSREKKERFSLILESASTNQTSMYLCASSLGGGGDTQYFGPGTRLTVL.

CDR3 sequence: CASSSDQTDTQYF. CDR3 DNA: TGCGCCAGCAGCTCGGACCAGACAGATACGCAGTATTTT. The V call is TRBV5-1, the J call TRBJ2-3; D gene uncertain. V was trimmed by 3 bases and J by 3 bases, leaving 8 bases between them. Germline CDR1 and CDR2: SGHRS and YFSETQ. This CDR3 contains 13 residues. Based on the CDR3 plus reference TRBV5-1 and TRBJ2-3, the full variable domain is KAGVTQTPRYLIKTRGQQVTLSCSPISGHRSVSWYQQTPGQGLQFLFEYFSETQRNKGNFPGRFSGRQFSNSRSEMNVSTLELGDSALYLCASSSDQTDTQYFGPGTRLTVL.

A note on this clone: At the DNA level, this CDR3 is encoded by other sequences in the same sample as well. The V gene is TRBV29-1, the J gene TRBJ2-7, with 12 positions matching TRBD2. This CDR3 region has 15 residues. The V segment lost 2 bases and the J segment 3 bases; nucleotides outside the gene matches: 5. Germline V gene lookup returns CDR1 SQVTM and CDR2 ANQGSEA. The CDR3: CSVELRLAGDYEQYF. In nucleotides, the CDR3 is TGCAGCGTTGAACTTCGACTAGCGGGAGACTACGAGCAGTACTTC.

The CDR3 reads CASSASSSYNSPLHF. DNA for the CDR3: TGTGCCAGCAGCGCATCGAGCTCCTATAATTCACCCCTCCACTTT. This chain connects TRBV9 to TRBJ1-6, with no clear D. The V end was cut by 3 bases, the J end by 0 bases, with 7 bases between. From germline, CDR1 is SGDLS and CDR2 YYNGEE. The CDR3 is made up of 15 amino acids. Drawing the rest from reference TRBV9 and TRBJ1-6, the complete variable domain is DSGVTQTPKHLITATGQRVTLRCSPRSGDLSVYWYQQSLDQGLQFLIQYYNGEERAKGNILERFSAQQFPDLHSELNLSSLELGDSALYFCASSASSSYNSPLHFGNGTRLTVT.

The CDR3 DNA reads as TGTGCCAGTAGTTCAGGCCTAACTAACTATGGCTACACCTTC. It is translated as CASSSGLTNYGYTF. The chain links TRBV19 to TRBJ1-2, with no clear D. Trimming left V 5 bases short and J 0 bases short, with 10 bases between. Per the germline V gene, CDR1 is LNHDA and CDR2 is SQIVND (reference sequence). The length of the CDR3 is 14 residues.

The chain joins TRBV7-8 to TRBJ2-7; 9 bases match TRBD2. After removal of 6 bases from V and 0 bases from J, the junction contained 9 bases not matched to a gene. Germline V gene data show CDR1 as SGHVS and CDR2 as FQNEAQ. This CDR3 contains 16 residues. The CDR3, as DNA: TGTGCCAGCAGTCCTCTAGCGGGAAGGAGCTCCTACGAGCAGTACTTC. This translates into CASSPLAGRSSYEQYF.

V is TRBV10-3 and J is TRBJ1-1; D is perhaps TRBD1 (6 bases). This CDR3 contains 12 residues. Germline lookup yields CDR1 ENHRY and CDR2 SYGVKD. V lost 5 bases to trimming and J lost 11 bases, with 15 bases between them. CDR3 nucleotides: TGTGCCATCAGTACCCTGGAGGGGGATGCTTTCTTT. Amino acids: CAISTLEGDAFF.

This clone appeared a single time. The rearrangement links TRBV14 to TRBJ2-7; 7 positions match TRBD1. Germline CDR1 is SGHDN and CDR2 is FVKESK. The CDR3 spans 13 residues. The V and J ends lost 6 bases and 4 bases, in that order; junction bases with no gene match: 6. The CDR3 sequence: CASSGDRFYEQYF. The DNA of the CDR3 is TGTGCCAGCAGTGGGGACAGATTTTACGAGCAGTACTTC.